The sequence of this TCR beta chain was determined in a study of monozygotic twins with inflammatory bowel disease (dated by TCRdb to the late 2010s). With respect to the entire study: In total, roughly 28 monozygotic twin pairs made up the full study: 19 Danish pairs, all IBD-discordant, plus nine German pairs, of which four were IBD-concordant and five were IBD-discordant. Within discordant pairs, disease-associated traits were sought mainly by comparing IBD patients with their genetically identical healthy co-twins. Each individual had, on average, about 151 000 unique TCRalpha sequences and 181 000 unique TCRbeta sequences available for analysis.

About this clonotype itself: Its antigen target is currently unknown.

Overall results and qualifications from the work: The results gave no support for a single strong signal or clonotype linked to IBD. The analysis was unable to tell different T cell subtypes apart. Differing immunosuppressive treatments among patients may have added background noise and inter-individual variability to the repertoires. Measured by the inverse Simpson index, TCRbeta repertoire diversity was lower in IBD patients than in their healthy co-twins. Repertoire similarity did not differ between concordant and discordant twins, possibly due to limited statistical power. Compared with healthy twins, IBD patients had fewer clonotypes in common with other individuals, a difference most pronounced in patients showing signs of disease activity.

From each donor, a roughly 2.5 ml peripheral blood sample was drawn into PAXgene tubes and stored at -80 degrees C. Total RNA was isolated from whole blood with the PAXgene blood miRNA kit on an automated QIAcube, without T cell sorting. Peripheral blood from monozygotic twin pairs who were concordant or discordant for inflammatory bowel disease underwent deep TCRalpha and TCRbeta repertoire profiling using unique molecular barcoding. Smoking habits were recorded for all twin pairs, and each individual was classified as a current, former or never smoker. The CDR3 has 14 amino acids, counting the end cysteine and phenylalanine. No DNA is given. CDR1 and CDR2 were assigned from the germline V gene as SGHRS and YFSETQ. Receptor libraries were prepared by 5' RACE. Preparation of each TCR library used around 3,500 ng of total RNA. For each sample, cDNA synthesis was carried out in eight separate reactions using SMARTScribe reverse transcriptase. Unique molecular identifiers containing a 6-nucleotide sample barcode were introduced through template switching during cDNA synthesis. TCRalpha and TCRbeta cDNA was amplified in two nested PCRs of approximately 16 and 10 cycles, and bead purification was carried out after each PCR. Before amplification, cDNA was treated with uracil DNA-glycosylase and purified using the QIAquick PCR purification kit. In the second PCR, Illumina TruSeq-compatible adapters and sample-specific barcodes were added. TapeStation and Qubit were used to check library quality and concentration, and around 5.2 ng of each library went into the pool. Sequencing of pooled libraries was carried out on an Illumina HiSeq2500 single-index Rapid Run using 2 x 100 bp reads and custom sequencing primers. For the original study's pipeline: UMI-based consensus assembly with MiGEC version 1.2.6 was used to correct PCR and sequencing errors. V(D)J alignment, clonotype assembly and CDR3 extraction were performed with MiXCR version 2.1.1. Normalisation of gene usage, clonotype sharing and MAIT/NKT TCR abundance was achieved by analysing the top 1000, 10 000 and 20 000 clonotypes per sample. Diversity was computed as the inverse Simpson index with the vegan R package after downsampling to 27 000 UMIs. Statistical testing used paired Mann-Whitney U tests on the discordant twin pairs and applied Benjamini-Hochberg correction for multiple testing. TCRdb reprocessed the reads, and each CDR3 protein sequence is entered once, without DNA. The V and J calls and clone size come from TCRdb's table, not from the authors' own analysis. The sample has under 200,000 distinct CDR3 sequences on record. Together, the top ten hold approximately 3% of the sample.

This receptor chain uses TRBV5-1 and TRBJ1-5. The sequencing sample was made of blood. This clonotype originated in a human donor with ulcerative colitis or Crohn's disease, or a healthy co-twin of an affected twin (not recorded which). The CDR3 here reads CASSSHHENQPQHF.